These T cell receptor beta chains were read from a single sample in a study of shared clonotypes between healthy human individuals. Produced via immunoSEQ multiplex PCR; TCRdb's table is partial and in-frame only. The sample includes about 2.4 million clones, roughly 93% of them seen just once. Sequenced sample: naive CD4+ T cells from PBMCs. These receptors all come from a man aged 18-30 years in good health. Some clones in this sample may be carry-over from other donors' samples. Both conserved end residues are part of each CDR3. Each record gives: CDR3 length, D gene, clone size, V gene, J gene, CDR3 DNA, CDR3 protein. D genes are given only for firm matches. Expanded clones get a size class; other rows say once, few or many, or leave the size out.

15	.	.	TRBV18	TRBJ1-2	TGTGCCAGCTCACCACCGGTGGCAGATCCCTATGGCTACACCTTC	CASSPPVADPYGYTF
16	.	.	TRBV7-6	TRBJ1-3	TGTGCCAGCAGCTTAGCGCATGGGAGCTCTGGAAACACCATATATTTT	CASSLAHGSSGNTIYF
16	.	.	TRBV13	TRBJ1-1	TGTGCCAGCAGCTTTACCCGGACCCTATTGAACACTGAAGCTTTCTTT	CASSFTRTLLNTEAFF
15	.	.	TRBV6-5	TRBJ1-2	TGTGCCAGCAGTCGATTGAACCGGGACGGAGGAGGCTACACCTTC	CASSRLNRDGGGYTF
11	.	once	TRBV25-1	TRBJ2-1	TGTGCCAGCAGTGAATATCTTGAGCAGTTCTTC	CASSEYLEQFF
14	TRBD1	.	TRBV5-5	TRBJ1-4	TGTGCCAGCAGCTGGGGACAGTATAATGAAAAACTGTTTTTT	CASSWGQYNEKLFF
16	.	.	TRBV6-5	TRBJ2-3	TGTGCCAGCAGTTCCCCCCCCAGGGGAAGGGCAGATACGCAGTATTTT	CASSSPPRGRADTQYF
15	.	.	TRBV27	TRBJ1-1	TGTGCCAGCAGTTTATCCCCCGTCAGGAACACTGAAGCTTTCTTT	CASSLSPVRNTEAFF
12	.	.	TRBV30	TRBJ1-2	TGTGCCGGCCGCCAGTTTCCTGGTGGCTACACCTTC	CAGRQFPGGYTF
15	.	.	TRBV7-2	TRBJ1-1	TGTGCCAGCAGCTTAGCTTACGCGGGGCGGACTGAAGCTTTCTTT	CASSLAYAGRTEAFF
15	.	.	TRBV11-3	TRBJ2-3	TGTGCCAGCAGCTTAGATCCCCTGATCTCAGATACGCAGTATTTT	CASSLDPLISDTQYF
15	TRBD1	.	TRBV11-2	TRBJ1-2	TGTGCCAGCAGCTTGATCCGGGACAGTAACTATGGCTACACCTTC	CASSLIRDSNYGYTF
17	.	.	TRBV7-2	TRBJ1-4	TGTGCCAGCAGCTACCACGGGGGAGTTGCAACTAATGAAAAACTGTTTTTT	CASSYHGGVATNEKLFF
15	.	.	TRBV9	TRBJ2-2	TGTGCCAGCACCCCCCTCAGAATGAACACCGGGGAGCTGTTTTTT	CASTPLRMNTGELFF
15	.	.	TRBV19	TRBJ2-6	TGTGCCAGTGACGACAGGCCCGCTGGGGCCAACGTCCTGACTTTC	CASDDRPAGANVLTF
13	.	.	TRBV7-9	TRBJ2-1	TGTGCCAGCAGCCAAAGGGGGGTTAATGAGCAGTTCTTC	CASSQRGVNEQFF
14	.	.	TRBV19	TRBJ2-7	TGTGCCAGTAGTATAACAGTTCGAGCCTACGAGCAGTACTTC	CASSITVRAYEQYF
11	.	.	TRBV7-9	TRBJ1-1	TGTGCCAGCAGCTTGGACGGAGAAGCTTTCTTT	CASSLDGEAFF
13	.	.	TRBV5-1	TRBJ2-7	TGCGCCAGCAGCGGGAGCGGACCGGGAGAGCAGTACTTC	CASSGSGPGEQYF
15	TRBD1	.	TRBV14	TRBJ1-1	TGTGCCAGCAGCCTTGCTAGGACAGGGGGCACTGAAGCTTTCTTT	CASSLARTGGTEAFF
14	.	.	TRBV9	TRBJ2-1	TGTGCTAGCAGCGTAGGAGGGGCCGCAACGGAGCAGTTCTTC	CASSVGGAATEQFF
15	.	few	TRBV19	TRBJ1-5	TGTGCCAGTAGTATAGTCGGGGATAGCAATCAGCCCCAGCATTTT	CASSIVGDSNQPQHF
14	.	.	TRBV5-1	TRBJ1-4	TGCGCCAGCAGCTTGGAGACAGCAAATGAAAAACTGTTTTTT	CASSLETANEKLFF
14	.	.	TRBV27	TRBJ1-6	TGTGCCAGCAGTTTTCCGGGCTCGTCCTCACCCCTCCACTTT	CASSFPGSSSPLHF
14	.	.	TRBV5-1	TRBJ1-1	TGCGCCAGCAGCTTTAGACCGCCGAACACTGAAGCTTTCTTT	CASSFRPPNTEAFF
16	.	.	TRBV6-6	TRBJ2-1	TGTGCCAGCAGTTACAGGGTTACAGGAACCTACAATGAGCAGTTCTTC	CASSYRVTGTYNEQFF
18	.	.	TRBV12-5	TRBJ2-1	TGTGCTAGTGGTTTGGTATCCAGTGGGAGGTTATCCTACAATGAGCAGTTCTTC	CASGLVSSGRLSYNEQFF
17	.	.	TRBV19	TRBJ1-5	TGTGCCAGTACCCCTTCGACGGGGACAAAAGACAATCAGCCCCAGCATTTT	CASTPSTGTKDNQPQHF
19	TRBD2	.	TRBV4-1	TRBJ2-3	TGCGCCAGCAGCCAAACAGTGGGTAGCGGGAGGGCCGGCACAGATACGCAGTATTTT	CASSQTVGSGRAGTDTQYF
11	.	.	TRBV29-1	TRBJ1-1	TGCAGCGTTGGACTGTACACTGAAGCTTTCTTT	CSVGLYTEAFF
14	.	.	TRBV6-5	TRBJ1-5	TGTGCCAGCAGTAAGACAGGTAGCAATCAGCCCCAGCATTTT	CASSKTGSNQPQHF
12	.	once	TRBV28	TRBJ1-1	TGTGCCAGCAGCCGGATTTACACTGAAGCTTTCTTT	CASSRIYTEAFF
14	.	.	TRBV18	TRBJ2-5	TGTGCCAGCTCACCACTACAAGATCAAGAGACCCAGTACTTC	CASSPLQDQETQYF
13	.	.	TRBV9	TRBJ2-2	TGTGCCAGCAGCGTATTGACCTGGGGGGAGCTGTTTTTT	CASSVLTWGELFF
15	TRBD1	.	TRBV11-3	TRBJ2-3	TGTGCCAGCAGCTTAGGGACAGGGGACACAGATACGCAGTATTTT	CASSLGTGDTDTQYF
16	TRBD2	.	TRBV7-2	TRBJ2-7	TGTGCCAGCAGCTATCTAGCGGGAGCCCTGTCCTACGAGCAGTACTTC	CASSYLAGALSYEQYF
18	TRBD2	.	TRBV28	TRBJ2-3	TGTGCCAGCAGTCCCCTAGCGGAGTTCAAGACTAGCACAGATACGCAGTATTTT	CASSPLAEFKTSTDTQYF
15	TRBD1	.	TRBV6-1	TRBJ2-1	TGTGCCAGCACTCCTCGACAGGGGGCAGGGTATGAGCAGTTCTTC	CASTPRQGAGYEQFF
13	.	.	TRBV28	TRBJ2-2	TGTGCCAGCAGTTTATCCGGGAGCGGGGAGCTGTTTTTT	CASSLSGSGELFF
15	.	.	TRBV7-2	TRBJ1-5	TGTGCCAGCAGCTTAATGGGTCAGAATAATCAGCCCCAGCATTTT	CASSLMGQNNQPQHF
17	TRBD2	.	TRBV7-2	TRBJ2-7	TGTGCCAGCAGCGCCCTGCTAGCGGGAGAGGCGGGTCCCGAGCAGTACTTC	CASSALLAGEAGPEQYF
14	TRBD1	.	TRBV11-1	TRBJ2-7	TGTGCCAGCAGCGAACAGGGGGGTCTTGGCGAGCAGTACTTC	CASSEQGGLGEQYF
16	.	.	TRBV4-1	TRBJ1-3	TGCGCCAGCAGCCAAGCTCAGGGAGCCAGGGGAAACACCATATATTTT	CASSQAQGARGNTIYF
14	.	.	TRBV4-1	TRBJ2-7	TGCGCCAGCAGCCAGCCGACAGTTACCTACGAGCAGTACTTC	CASSQPTVTYEQYF
15	TRBD2	.	TRBV28	TRBJ2-3	TGTGCCAGCAGTAGTCCCGGGACTAGGGGAGATACGCAGTATTTT	CASSSPGTRGDTQYF
11	.	.	TRBV6-5	TRBJ1-4	TGTGCCAGCAGTGTTCAGGGGAAACTGTTTTTT	CASSVQGKLFF
18	TRBD1	.	TRBV4-1	TRBJ2-7	TGCGCCAGCAGCCAAGGACCGGACAGGGCGAACCTGGGGTACGAGCAGTACTTC	CASSQGPDRANLGYEQYF
15	.	once	TRBV7-9	TRBJ2-5	TGTGCCAGCAGTTCAGGGGCAGGGAGACAAGAGACCCAGTACTTC	CASSSGAGRQETQYF
16	TRBD1	.	TRBV4-1	TRBJ2-5	TGCGCCAGCAGCCAACCCAGAGGACAGGGTGGAGAGACCCAGTACTTC	CASSQPRGQGGETQYF
14	.	.	TRBV5-1	TRBJ2-7	TGCGCCAGCACCCCCCTATCTTACTCCTACGAGCAGTACTTC	CASTPLSYSYEQYF
15	.	.	TRBV6-6	TRBJ2-7	TGTGCCAGCAGTTCAAGACTTGGCGGGAAATACGAGCAGTACTTC	CASSSRLGGKYEQYF
16	.	once	TRBV27	TRBJ2-3	TGTGCCAGCAGTTTATCGATGTCCCTCAAGGATCATACGCAGTATTTT	CASSLSMSLKDHTQYF
14	.	.	TRBV2	TRBJ1-5	TGTGCCAGCAGTTCCTGGTCTTACAATCAGCCCCAGCATTTT	CASSSWSYNQPQHF